The entry below describes one TCR beta chain. Its antigen is undetermined. This specimen belongs to a study of CD4 T cells in relation to SARS-CoV-2 and coronaviruses. Findings of the study overall: In around 67% of donors, memory CD4+ clonotypes crossrecognized SARS-CoV-2 and at least one common cold coronavirus spike.

Generated by immunoSEQ multiplex PCR, the TCRdb table keeps only in-frame clones and is missing some. The sample records fewer than 25,000 clones, just over 75% being singletons. The unexposed donors gave CD4+ T cells in about 2011-2018, prior to COVID-19. The cells were cultured for 9 to 11 days before CD4+ T cells were isolated. Cells permitting, SARS-CoV-2 S/N and four cold-coronavirus spikes were tested on unexposed-donor CD4+ T cells. The sample taken for sequencing was CD4+ T cells from PBMCs, cultured in vitro. This TCR was recovered from a human donor in good health.

CDR3 sequence: CASSEGGTTGLETQYF. Here the CDR3 DNA reads TGCGCCAGCAGCGAGGGCGGAACGACAGGTCTAGAGACCCAGTACTTC. The chain joins TRBV5-1 to TRBJ2-5, with a tentative D call TRBD1 (6 bases). V was pared by 4 bases and J by 4 bases, with 20 bases between. The CDR3 totals 16 residues. Germline V gene data show CDR1 as SGHRS and CDR2 as YFSETQ. Drawing the rest from reference TRBV5-1 and TRBJ2-5, the complete variable domain is KAGVTQTPRYLIKTRGQQVTLSCSPISGHRSVSWYQQTPGQGLQFLFEYFSETQRNKGNFPGRFSGRQFSNSRSEMNVSTLELGDSALYLCASSEGGTTGLETQYFGPGTRLLVL.